This T cell receptor (beta chain) was profiled in a study of blood T cells in healthy people across ages. On the study more broadly: Template-switching capture recovered about one barcoded beta molecule per two T cells.

Around 10 milliliters of peripheral blood were drawn from each donor. Notes on the study in general: Researchers said unsorted PBMCs prevented a conclusive naive versus antigen-experienced comparison. Comparison with aged donors showed that long-lived donors had more naive CD4+ cells and higher diversity.

The second PCR ran roughly 7 to 11 cycles with a sample-barcoded 5' primer and J-beta primers. TCRdb itself ran the 5' RACE reads through MiXCR, one entry per CDR3 protein. This table has hundreds of thousands of distinct CDR3 sequences, about a third appearing once. In its sample, this clonotype was seen many times. Its matching antigen is unknown. The CDR3 consists of 11 residues. The V and J ends lost 9 bases and 5 bases respectively, with 8 bases between them. CDR1 is LNHNV and CDR2 is YYDKDF in the germline V gene (reference sequence). The sequence was collected from a woman of 80 years or more in good health. The sample taken for sequencing was blood. The V call is TRBV15, the J call TRBJ1-5; D ambiguous. CDR3 sequence reads: CATGSDQPQHF. The DNA for the CDR3 is TGTGCCACGGGGAGCGATCAGCCCCAGCATTTT.